Shown below are 2 T cell receptor beta chains from a single sample sequenced in a study of T-cell memory formation after mild COVID-19. Each CDR3 protein is one row after TCRdb ran MiXCR on the 5' RACE reads. The data contain approximately 260,000 distinct CDR3 sequences, around 17% of them singletons. Sequencing was carried out using PBMCs or a T cell subset sorted from them (not recorded which). The receptors come from a man aged 18-30 years who had mild COVID-19 (a few samples of this study predate the infection). Cell type and time point are not known.

The chain employs TRBV4-1 and TRBJ2-4; the D gene is possibly TRBD1 (6 bases). Per germline, CDR1 MGHRA and CDR2 YSYEKL. The CDR3 contains 14 residues. V was cut by 4 bases and J by 4 bases, with 11 bases left in between. For the CDR3, the DNA is TGCGCCAGCAGCCCCCCTGGACAGAAAAACATTCAGTACTTC. This gives the protein CASSPPGQKNIQYF.

This clonotype was observed at least ten times. This chain joins TRBV5-1 and TRBJ2-4; 10 positions agree with TRBD2. Per germline, CDR1 SGHRS and CDR2 YFSETQ. Trimming took 6 bases from V and 6 from J; bases not matched to a gene: 6. CDR3 length: 14 residues. The CDR3 DNA reads TGCGCCAGCAATCCCAGCGGGGGGGGAAACATTCAGTACTTC. Encoded protein: CASNPSGGGNIQYF. Full variable domain (missing parts from reference TRBV5-1 and TRBJ2-4): KAGVTQTPRYLIKTRGQQVTLSCSPISGHRSVSWYQQTPGQGLQFLFEYFSETQRNKGNFPGRFSGRQFSNSRSEMNVSTLELGDSALYLCASNPSGGGNIQYFGAGTRLSVL.